These 25 T cell receptor beta chains were all obtained from the same sample, sequenced in a study of T-cell reconstitution after alpha-beta-depleted transplantation in children. Preparation of the TCRbeta library involved a method that used unique molecular identifiers. Each CDR3 protein gets one entry after TCRdb re-called the PCR reads with MiXCR. The sample records 150,000 to 250,000 distinct CDR3 sequences, approximately 14% being singletons. Sequences were derived from PBMCs from the stem cell graft donor, sampled from the stem cell graft. The receptor set was obtained from a human donor who donated a stem cell graft to a child with acute lymphoblastic leukemia.

The chain carries TRBV20-1 and TRBJ2-7; 9 nucleotides match TRBD1. V was clipped by 6 bases and J by 4 bases; unmatched bases: 10. The V gene's germline CDR1 is DFQATT and CDR2 SNEGSKA (reference sequence). This CDR3 spans 14 amino acids. CDR3 loop: CSADPGQGSYEQYF. CDR3 bases: TGCAGTGCCGATCCGGGACAGGGCTCTTACGAGCAGTACTTC.

This clonotype was seen more than once but under ten times. The genes are TRBV5-1 and TRBJ2-3, with TRBD1 matching over 7 bases. CDR3 length equals 14 residues. The V gene's germline CDR1 is SGHRS and CDR2 YFSETQ. Trimming cost V 6 bases and J 0 bases; bases outside gene matches: 4. The CDR3 loop is CASTRQGSTDTQYF. The CDR3 nucleotides read TGCGCCAGCACCAGACAGGGAAGCACAGATACGCAGTATTTT.

This clonotype was seen more than once but under ten times. The chain couples TRBV7-9 to TRBJ2-7; TRBD1 might be the D (5 bases). The V end was cut by 1 base, the J end by 2 bases, with 12 bases between. The CDR3 consists of 15 residues. Germline CDR1 and CDR2: SEHNR and FQNEAQ (reference sequence). The CDR3 protein is CASSLVVQGTYEQYF. The CDR3 nucleotides read TGTGCCAGCAGCTTAGTGGTCCAGGGAACCTACGAGCAGTACTTC.

Points on this clonotype: A much larger clone sits a single nucleotide away, making a read error possible. The chain recombines TRBV12-3 or TRBV12-4 with TRBJ1-1; possible D gene TRBD1, 5 bases. The CDR3 runs to 13 residues. The CDR3 DNA follows: TGTGCCAGCAGCCCCAGGGTCGACACTGAATCTTTCTTT. This codes for CASSPRVDTESFF.

This rearrangement joins TRBV7-9 to TRBJ2-7; 9 bases align to TRBD1. The CDR3 consists of 16 residues. V dropped 6 bases and J dropped 5; count of bases not matched to a gene: 14. Germline CDR1 is SEHNR and CDR2 is FQNEAQ (reference sequence). This chain's CDR3 is CASRPNRQGDKDEQYF. The CDR3 bases are TGTGCCAGCAGACCCAACCGACAGGGGGATAAGGACGAGCAGTACTTC.

Many counts were recorded for this clonotype. The rearrangement links TRBV20-1 to TRBJ2-7; D might be TRBD2 (6 bases). Per the germline V gene, CDR1 is DFQATT and CDR2 is SNEGSKA (reference sequence). V lost 6 bases to trimming and J lost 0 bases, with 15 bases between them. CDR3 length equals 14 residues. The CDR3 coding sequence is TGCAGTGCGGAACGGGGCGGGATCTCCTACGAGCAGTACTTC. Amino acids: CSAERGGISYEQYF.

The chain combines TRBV24-1 with TRBJ2-1, with TRBD2 matching 7 bases. From germline, CDR1 is KGHDR and CDR2 SFDVKD. CDR3 length: 15 residues. The V gene end was trimmed by 4 bases and the J gene end by 2 bases; junction bases not matched to a gene: 4. Here the CDR3 DNA reads TGTGCCACCAGTGAGGGGGGAGGGCCCTACAATGAGCAGTTCTTC. Encoded protein: CATSEGGGPYNEQFF.

In its sample, this clonotype was seen many times. The genes are TRBV7-2 and TRBJ2-5; tentatively, D is TRBD1 or TRBD2 (5 bases each). Germline loops: CDR1 SGHTA, CDR2 FQGNSA. Trimming cost V 2 bases and J 0 bases, with 10 bases left between them. The CDR3 is 15 residues long. Written as DNA, the CDR3 is TGTGCCAGCAGCTTACACGGGACGGACCAAGAGACCCAGTACTTC. Its translation is CASSLHGTDQETQYF.

This clonotype has ten or more counts. This chain connects TRBV5-1 to TRBJ1-1; D is ambiguous. The CDR3 totals 13 residues. The germline CDR1 and CDR2 sequences are SGHRS and YFSETQ. V was pared by 0 bases and J by 3 bases, with 6 bases between. The CDR3 is CASSLGADTEAFF. CDR3 bases: TGCGCCAGCAGCTTGGGAGCGGACACTGAAGCTTTCTTT. Based on the CDR3 plus reference TRBV5-1 and TRBJ1-1, the full variable domain is KAGVTQTPRYLIKTRGQQVTLSCSPISGHRSVSWYQQTPGQGLQFLFEYFSETQRNKGNFPGRFSGRQFSNSRSEMNVSTLELGDSALYLCASSLGADTEAFFGQGTRLTVV.

This clonotype was counted at least ten times. The V call is TRBV19, the J call TRBJ1-1; 7 nucleotides align to TRBD1. The V segment lost 3 bases and the J segment 8 bases; nucleotides outside the gene matches: 3. Germline CDR1 is LNHDA and CDR2 is SQIVND (reference sequence). This CDR3 contains 12 residues. CDR3 bases: TGTGCCAGTAGTATCCGACAGGGCGAAGCTTTCTTT. This codes for CASSIRQGEAFF.

This clonotype was recorded at least ten times. The chain links TRBV28 to TRBJ2-3, with D possibly TRBD2 on 5 matching bases. Germline V gene lookup returns CDR1 MDHEN and CDR2 SYDVKM. This CDR3 region has 16 residues. Trimming took off 6 bases at V and 1 base at J, with 17 bases between the two ends. For the CDR3, the DNA is TGTGCCAGCAGCTCACCAGCCGGAGGAGGCACAGATACGCAGTATTTT. Protein: CASSSPAGGGTDTQYF. Full variable domain (missing parts from reference TRBV28 and TRBJ2-3): DVKVTQSSRYLVKRTGEKVFLECVQDMDHENMFWYRQDPGLGLRLIYFSYDVKMKEKGDIPEGYSVSREKKERFSLILESASTNQTSMYLCASSSPAGGGTDTQYFGPGTRLTVL.

The chain combines TRBV5-5 with TRBJ2-5; tentative D call: TRBD1 (6 bases). V lost 2 bases, J lost 5 bases, and 10 bases lay in between. Germline values: CDR1 SGHKS, CDR2 YYEKEE (reference sequence). CDR3 length: 13 amino acids. The CDR3 DNA sequence: TGTGCCAGCAGCTTCCAGGGGTATGAGACCCAGTACTTC. Translating gives CASSFQGYETQYF.

Only a few counts were recorded for this clonotype. V and J are TRBV5-1 and TRBJ1-3, with D unresolved. Trimming cost V 0 bases and J 4 bases, with 11 bases left between them. From germline, CDR1 is SGHRS and CDR2 YFSETQ. This CDR3 has 15 amino acids. The DNA of the CDR3 is TGCGCCAGCAGCTTGGGGGTGACCGCCGGAAACACCATATATTTT. Translated: CASSLGVTAGNTIYF.

This clonotype was found many times. This chain connects TRBV5-1 to TRBJ2-1; TRBD2 might be the D (5 bases). This CDR3 spans 17 amino acids. V lost 4 bases, J lost 10 bases, and 27 bases lay in between. In germline, CDR1 is SGHRS, CDR2 YFSETQ. The CDR3 bases are TGCGCCAGCAGCCCGCTAGCCTACCGGGTATCCCCGGAGGAGCAGTTCTTC. This encodes CASSPLAYRVSPEEQFF.

The sample holds one count of this clonotype. J is TRBJ2-3 and V is TRBV20-1, with TRBD2 matching 8 bases. The CDR3 is 13 amino acids. Germline lookup yields CDR1 DFQATT and CDR2 SNEGSKA (reference sequence). Trimming at V came to 6 bases and at J to 4 bases, leaving 6 bases not matched to a gene. As DNA, the CDR3 is TGCAGTGCCTCAGGGACTAGACCAGATACGCAGTATTTT. Translation gives CSASGTRPDTQYF.

This clonotype was recorded at least ten times. The chain has TRBV12-3 or TRBV12-4 and TRBJ2-5; a weak D match, TRBD2 (6 bases). Trimming left V 3 bases short and J 2 bases short, with 10 bases between. The CDR3 is made up of 14 amino acids. The chain's CDR3 is CASSLLRGQETQYF. DNA of the CDR3: TGTGCCAGCAGTTTGCTCCGGGGGCAAGAGACCCAGTACTTC.

This clonotype was observed many times. The chain combines TRBV28 with TRBJ2-7, with 9 bases that match TRBD2. The germline V gene has CDR1 MDHEN and CDR2 SYDVKM. The CDR3 is 14 amino acids. V lost 8 bases to trimming and J lost 2 bases; unmatched junction nucleotides: 7. The CDR3: CASHEGGRAYEQYF. For the CDR3, the DNA is TGTGCCAGCCATGAGGGCGGGAGGGCCTACGAGCAGTACTTC.

This clonotype was detected a few times. V gene TRBV30 combines with J gene TRBJ2-7; TRBD2 matches 9 bases. V was pared by 2 bases and J by 3 bases, with 5 bases of the junction left unmatched. Germline V gene sequence: CDR1 GTSNPN, CDR2 SVGIG (reference sequence). This CDR3 is 14 amino acids long. The CDR3 loop reads CAWSPLAGYYEQYF. In DNA form, the CDR3 reads TGTGCCTGGAGTCCTCTAGCGGGATACTACGAGCAGTACTTC. The full variable domain, its missing parts supplied by reference TRBV30 and TRBJ2-7, is SQTIHQWPATLVQPVGSPLSLECTVEGTSNPNLYWYRQAAGRGLQLLFYSVGIGQISSEVPQNLSASRPQDRQFILSSKKLLLSDSGFYLCAWSPLAGYYEQYFGPGTRLTVT.

A few counts support this clonotype. V and J are TRBV10-3 and TRBJ1-1; D gene ambiguous. The CDR3 extends over 13 amino acids. CDR1 is ENHRY, CDR2 SYGVKD, per germline. V was clipped by 4 bases and J by 6 bases, with 12 bases between them. The CDR3 spells CAISAAGSAEAFF. CDR3 nucleotide sequence: TGTGCCATCAGTGCCGCGGGGTCTGCTGAAGCTTTCTTT.

Ten or more counts support this clonotype. The J gene is TRBJ2-1, the V gene TRBV12-3 or TRBV12-4, with TRBD1 as a possible D gene (5 bases). V was clipped by 2 bases and J by 7 bases, with 12 bases between them. The CDR3 covers 14 residues. CDR3 DNA: TGTGCCAGCAGTTTACCCAGGGCCCCGAATGAGCAGTTCTTC. Its protein product is CASSLPRAPNEQFF.

At least ten counts were recorded for this clonotype. V is TRBV29-1 and J is TRBJ1-1; D is possibly TRBD1 (5 bases). The CDR3 has 12 residues. Germline CDR1 is SQVTM and CDR2 is ANQGSEA. V lost 7 bases, J lost 6 bases, and 15 bases lay in between. CDR3 sequence reads: CSAAGGTPEAFF. CDR3 DNA: TGCAGCGCCGCGGGGGGGACCCCTGAAGCTTTCTTT.

In this sample, this clonotype turned up a few times. The chain has TRBV5-5 and TRBJ2-6, with a weak D call TRBD1 (6 bases). Germline CDR1 reads SGHKS; CDR2 reads YYEKEE (reference sequence). This CDR3 is built from 18 residues. The V end lost 1 base, the J end lost 4 bases, and 18 bases lay between the germline ends. The CDR3 coding sequence is TGTGCCAGCAGCTTGAGACCCGGGACAATTGCCGGGGCCAACGTCCTGACTTTC. Translated, it gives CASSLRPGTIAGANVLTF.

This clonotype was seen ten or more times. The chain employs TRBV10-1 and TRBJ2-7; maybe TRBD1 (6 bases). CDR1 and CDR2 from the germline V gene are WNHNN and SYGVQD (reference sequence). CDR3 length equals 12 residues. The V end was cut by 3 bases, the J end by 7 bases, with 10 bases between. The CDR3: CASSDEQGEQYF. CDR3 coding DNA: TGCGCCAGCAGTGATGAACAGGGAGAGCAGTACTTC.

Only a few counts were recorded for this clonotype. The rearrangement links TRBV6-6 to TRBJ2-5; TRBD2 agrees at 8 bases. CDR1 and CDR2 (germline): MNHNY, SVGAGI (reference sequence). This CDR3 spans 13 amino acids. V trimming: 7 bases; J trimming: 4 bases; junction bases outside the gene matches: 5. The CDR3 protein is CASKPGGLETQYF. CDR3 DNA: TGTGCCAGCAAGCCGGGAGGGCTAGAGACCCAGTACTTC.

In regard to this clonotype: A far larger clone is a single base away, which makes a read error likely. The V gene is TRBV5-1, the J gene TRBJ2-6; possible D gene TRBD1, 5 bases. The CDR3 is 15 residues long. V lost 0 bases to trimming and J lost 2 bases, with 6 bases between them. Germline V gene data show CDR1 as SGHRS and CDR2 as YFSETQ. CDR3 sequence (DNA): TGCGCCAGCAGCTTGGGGGGCCCTGGGGCCAACGTCCTGACTTTC. Protein sequence: CASSLGGPGANVLTF.